One sample yielded the 14 T cell receptor beta chains listed below, sequenced in a study of lung T cells in sarcoidosis with Löfgren's syndrome. TCRdb ran MiXCR on the reads and lists one entry per CDR3 protein. In the table there are roughly 20,000 distinct CDR3 sequences, approximately 21% of which are singletons. The material sequenced was CD4+ T cells from PBMCs. The receptors originated from a human donor with sarcoidosis (Löfgren's syndrome or another form), or a control subject (not recorded which).

V is TRBV7-3 and J is TRBJ1-1, with TRBD1 identical over 10 bases. The V gene end was trimmed by 4 bases and the J gene end by 1 base; junction bases not matched to a gene: 6. This CDR3 region has 16 residues. The germline CDR1 and CDR2 sequences are SGHTA and FQGTGA. The CDR3 coding sequence is TGTGCCAGCAGCTCGACAGGGGGCCTTAAGAACACTGAAGCTTTCTTT. Protein: CASSSTGGLKNTEAFF. Together with reference TRBV7-3 and TRBJ1-1, the CDR3 gives the full variable domain: GAGVSQTPSNKVTEKGKYVELRCDPISGHTALYWYRQSLGQGPEFLIYFQGTGAADDSGLPNDRFFAVRPEGSVSTLKIQRTERGDSAVYLCASSSTGGLKNTEAFFGQGTRLTVV.

There are many counts of this clonotype. This chain uses TRBV28 with TRBJ2-1, with D unclear. The CDR3 extends over 13 amino acids. The germline gives CDR1 MDHEN, CDR2 SYDVKM. V was pared by 6 bases and J by 4 bases, with 10 bases between. The CDR3 sequence: CASRRPPYNEQFF. The CDR3 DNA reads as TGTGCCAGCAGACGTCCCCCATACAATGAGCAGTTCTTC.

This clonotype is medium-sized in the sample. V usage is TRBV6-1 and J usage is TRBJ1-5; D ambiguous. The CDR3 totals 12 residues. With 6 bases removed from V and 7 bases from J, the gap between germline ends came to 10 bases. Germline CDR1 is MNHNS and CDR2 is SASEGT. CDR3 in amino acids: CASRERRQPQHF. For the CDR3, the DNA is TGTGCCAGCAGGGAAAGGAGACAGCCCCAGCATTTT.

This clonotype was recorded at least ten times. J is TRBJ2-1 and V is TRBV2, with TRBD2 identical over 7 bases. The CDR3 runs 14 residues. The germline V gene encodes CDR1 SNHLY and CDR2 FYNNEI. The J segment lost 8 bases and the V segment lost 9 bases, leaving 13 bases of the junction unmatched. CDR3 bases: TGTGCCAGTAAGCGGGACCCGGGGGTCGATGAGCAGTTCTTC. Translation: CASKRDPGVDEQFF.

This clonotype was found many times. The chain is built from TRBV5-1 and TRBJ2-2; 7 bases agree with TRBD2. In germline, CDR1 is SGHRS, CDR2 YFSETQ. The V segment lost 2 bases and the J segment 2 bases; nucleotides outside the gene matches: 6. The CDR3 contains 16 residues. The CDR3 loop is CASSFTTSVNTGELFF. The CDR3 nucleotides read TGCGCCAGCAGCTTTACAACTAGCGTTAACACCGGGGAGCTGTTTTTT.

At least ten counts were recorded for this clonotype. The V call is TRBV12-3 or TRBV12-4, the J call TRBJ1-6; TRBD1 aligns across 9 bases. J lost 5 bases, V lost 6 bases, and 2 bases had no gene match. The CDR3 totals 14 residues. CDR3 residues: CASRRTGDNSPLHF. CDR3 nucleotides: TGTGCCAGCAGAAGGACAGGGGATAATTCACCCCTCCACTTT.

This clonotype was counted ten times or more. V usage is TRBV12-5 and J usage is TRBJ2-1; TRBD2 agrees at 12 bases. Germline CDR1 is LGHNT and CDR2 is FRNRAP. The CDR3 runs to 20 residues. The V segment lost 2 bases and the J segment 0 bases; nucleotides outside the gene matches: 11. The CDR3 sequence: CASGLSRLAGVPSSYNEQFF. In DNA form, the CDR3 reads TGTGCTAGTGGTTTGTCCCGACTAGCGGGGGTGCCGAGCTCCTACAATGAGCAGTTCTTC.

In this sample, this clonotype turned up a few times. This chain uses TRBV24-1 with TRBJ2-3; D is unclear. Deletions cut 2 bases from V and 3 bases from J, with 11 bases between. Per the germline V gene, CDR1 is KGHDR and CDR2 is SFDVKD. The CDR3 runs 15 residues. The CDR3 nucleotides are TGTGCCACCAGTGATTATGTGGGAATGACAGATACGCAGTATTTT. Its protein is CATSDYVGMTDTQYF.

Judged by abundance, this clonotype is medium-sized. This chain joins TRBV28 and TRBJ1-1; tentative D call: TRBD1 (6 bases). The germline gives CDR1 MDHEN, CDR2 SYDVKM. The CDR3 sequence is 15 residues long. V was pared by 6 bases and J by 1 base, with 15 bases between. The CDR3 nucleotides are TGTGCCAGCAGCCTAACAGGGAAATCGAACACTGAAGCTTTCTTT. Translated, it gives CASSLTGKSNTEAFF.

This clonotype was detected many times. This sequence joins TRBV10-3 and TRBJ2-3; 10 nucleotides align to TRBD2. Germline loops: CDR1 ENHRY, CDR2 SYGVKD. The CDR3 length is 15 residues. Losses at the gene ends were 3 bases for V and 1 base for J; bases not matched to a gene: 1. The DNA of the CDR3 is TGTGCCATCAGTGATCTAGCGGGGGGCACAGATACGCAGTATTTT. Amino acid sequence: CAISDLAGGTDTQYF.

This clonotype was detected ten times or more. A read error may account for a junction end that differs from germline. The chain joins TRBV7-2 to TRBJ1-5, with a tentative D call TRBD1 (5 bases). Looked up from germline, CDR1 is SGHTA and CDR2 is FQGNSA. The CDR3 has 14 amino acids. The CDR3: CASSLAGVYQPQHF. DNA for the CDR3: TGTGCCAGCAGCCTAGCGGGGGTGTATCAGCCCCAGCATTTT.

This clonotype was seen ten or more times. J is TRBJ2-3 and V is TRBV12-5; the D is unclear. Germline values: CDR1 LGHNT, CDR2 FRNRAP. Trimming left V 0 bases short and J 0 bases short, with 19 bases between. This CDR3 has 19 residues. CDR3 nucleotides: TGTGCTAGTGGTTTGGTACTCGACCGGATGCGACCTAGCACAGATACGCAGTATTTT. Amino acids: CASGLVLDRMRPSTDTQYF.

In this sample, this clonotype turned up many times. The chain is built from TRBV6-6 and TRBJ2-3; 7 positions match TRBD2. Germline V CDR1 and CDR2: MNHNY, SVGAGI (reference sequence). J gave up 6 bases and V 0 bases, and 12 bases lay outside the gene matches. This CDR3 comprises 17 residues. In DNA form, the CDR3 reads TGTGCCAGCAGTTACTCGAGAGCGGGGTCGGGAACGGATACGCAGTATTTT. Its protein product is CASSYSRAGSGTDTQYF.

This clonotype was found many times. The chain employs TRBV28 and TRBJ2-5; maybe TRBD1 (7 bases). CDR1 and CDR2 (germline): MDHEN, SYDVKM. V shed 8 bases and J shed 5 bases, with 15 bases lying between them. The CDR3 covers 13 residues. The CDR3 nucleotides are TGTGCCAGCGCCGTGACAGGGAGGGAGACCCAGTACTTC. Translation gives CASAVTGRETQYF.